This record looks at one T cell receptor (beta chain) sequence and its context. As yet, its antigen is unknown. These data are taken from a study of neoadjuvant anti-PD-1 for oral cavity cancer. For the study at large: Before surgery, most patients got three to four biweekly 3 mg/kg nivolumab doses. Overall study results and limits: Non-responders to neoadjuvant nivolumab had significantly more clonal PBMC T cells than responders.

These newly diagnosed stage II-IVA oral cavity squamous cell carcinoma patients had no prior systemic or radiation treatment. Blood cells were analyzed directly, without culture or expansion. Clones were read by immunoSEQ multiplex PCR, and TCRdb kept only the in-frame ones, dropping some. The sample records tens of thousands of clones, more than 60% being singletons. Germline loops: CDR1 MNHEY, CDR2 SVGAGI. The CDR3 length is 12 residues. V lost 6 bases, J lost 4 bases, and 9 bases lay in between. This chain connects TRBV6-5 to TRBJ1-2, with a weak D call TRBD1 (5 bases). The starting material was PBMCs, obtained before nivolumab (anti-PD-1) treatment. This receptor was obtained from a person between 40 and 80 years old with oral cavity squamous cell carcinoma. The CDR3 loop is CASSRDFYGYTF. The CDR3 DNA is TGTGCCAGCAGCCGGGACTTCTATGGCTACACCTTC.